This paragraph reports one TCR beta chain. Study donors comprised healthy, HIV-negative adults devoid of recent acute infection or vaccination. All of the donors resided in Nashville, Tennessee, and each was a Caucasian adult. The protocol was immunoSEQ multiplex PCR, while the TCRdb copy is restricted to in-frame clones and leaves out a portion. The sample consists of some 530,000 clones, 81% of them appearing once. This sample is drawn from a study of shared clonotypes between healthy human individuals. The wider study: Serving as donors were a couple of women and a few men, whose ages spanned 18 to 49.

Sequencing was carried out using PBMCs. This receptor was identified in a middle-aged woman in good health. Some clones in this sample may be carry-over from other donors' samples.

CDR3 region: CASSEGPSGTVPYEQYF. DNA for the CDR3: TGTGCCAGCAGTGAGGGCCCCTCCGGGACAGTGCCCTACGAGCAGTACTTC. The chain carries TRBV2 and TRBJ2-7; TRBD1 matches at 7 bases. The V and J ends lost 3 bases and 2 bases, in that order; junction bases with no gene match: 13. The CDR3 is 17 amino acids. Germline V gene data show CDR1 as SNHLY and CDR2 as FYNNEI.